The 21 T cell receptor beta chains below come from one sample, sequenced in a study of T cell changes during pregnancy in multiple sclerosis. The data were produced by immunoSEQ multiplex PCR, yet TCRdb's version contains in-frame clones alone and is incomplete. Of approximately 61,000 clones detected, roughly 90% appear once; the ten largest clones hold about 1.7%. The source material was peripheral blood, sampled in the first trimester of pregnancy. The receptors derive from a female donor with multiple sclerosis, enrolled in a pregnancy study.

The chain uses TRBV2 and TRBJ1-4; the match to TRBD1 covers 8 bases. The ends lost 3 bases at V and 7 bases at J; junction bases unmatched: 13. The CDR3 has 17 residues. Germline CDR1 is SNHLY and CDR2 is FYNNEI. Here the CDR3 reads CASSEGQGARSVEKLFF. CDR3 DNA sequence: TGTGCCAGCAGTGAGGGGCAGGGGGCCCGATCGGTTGAAAAACTGTTTTTT.

The chain employs TRBV9 and TRBJ2-5; possibly TRBD2 for D (5 bases). This CDR3 has 15 residues. The V and J ends lost 1 base and 1 base respectively, with 11 bases between them. Germline-derived CDR1 and CDR2 are SGDLS and YYNGEE. In DNA, the CDR3 is TGTGCCAGCAGCGTAATGGGAGTGGGCCAAGAGACCCAGTACTTC. Translation gives CASSVMGVGQETQYF. Complete variable domain (other parts from reference TRBV9 and TRBJ2-5): DSGVTQTPKHLITATGQRVTLRCSPRSGDLSVYWYQQSLDQGLQFLIQYYNGEERAKGNILERFSAQQFPDLHSELNLSSLELGDSALYFCASSVMGVGQETQYFGPGTRLLVL.

This rearrangement joins TRBV2 to TRBJ2-5; 11 positions match TRBD1. The germline V gene encodes CDR1 SNHLY and CDR2 FYNNEI. V lost 6 bases, J lost 3 bases, and 3 bases stayed unmatched. The CDR3 has 14 amino acids. The CDR3 nucleotides are TGTGCCAGCAGCGGACAGGGGGCCGAAGAGACCCAGTACTTC. It translates to CASSGQGAEETQYF.

V gene TRBV10-3 combines with J gene TRBJ2-5; TRBD1 matches 7 bases. J gave up 1 base and V 2 bases, and 1 base lay outside the gene matches. CDR3 length: 14 residues. Germline CDR1 reads ENHRY; CDR2 reads SYGVKD. The CDR3: CAISERQGQETQYF. CDR3 coding DNA: TGTGCCATCAGTGAGAGACAGGGCCAAGAGACCCAGTACTTC.

The genes are TRBV5-1 and TRBJ1-2; 7 bases align to TRBD1. With V trimmed by 4 bases and J by 0 bases, 9 bases remained unmatched. Germline values: CDR1 SGHRS, CDR2 YFSETQ. The CDR3 loop spans 16 amino acids. CDR3: CASSTGQDSANYGYTF. In nucleotides, the CDR3 is TGCGCCAGCAGCACCGGACAGGACTCAGCTAACTATGGCTACACCTTC.

CDR3 coding DNA: TGCAGCGTTGATCCCCGACAGCAAGAGACCCAGTACTTC. Amino acid sequence: CSVDPRQQETQYF. This chain links TRBV29-1 with TRBJ2-5; the D gene is possibly TRBD1 (5 bases). Germline assignment: CDR1 SQVTM and CDR2 ANQGSEA. V gave up 3 bases and J gave up 2 bases, with 10 bases separating them. The CDR3 contains 13 residues.

V gene TRBV10-3 combines with J gene TRBJ1-1; 10 nucleotides agree with TRBD1. Per the germline V gene, CDR1 is ENHRY and CDR2 is SYGVKD. With 10 bases clipped from V and 3 bases from J, the junction kept 8 bases outside the gene matches. This CDR3 comprises 14 residues. The chain's CDR3 is CATGGTGADTEAFF. CDR3 nucleotides: TGTGCCACCGGGGGGACAGGGGCAGACACTGAAGCTTTCTTT.

CDR3: CASSYSAGNSYNEQFF. CDR3 in DNA: TGTGCCAGCAGTTATTCGGCGGGCAACTCCTACAATGAGCAGTTCTTC. The chain uses TRBV27 and TRBJ2-1, with a weak D call TRBD2 (5 bases). CDR3 length: 16 residues. Trimming cost V 4 bases and J 0 bases, with 13 bases left between them. Germline V gene data show CDR1 as MNHEY and CDR2 as SMNVEV (reference sequence).

V usage is TRBV13 and J usage is TRBJ2-1, with a tentative D call TRBD1 (6 bases). The germline CDR1 and CDR2 sequences are PRHDT and FYEKMQ (reference sequence). CDR3 length equals 14 residues. Trimming took off 4 bases at V and 1 base at J, with 8 bases between the two ends. The CDR3 loop is CASSYDRSYNEQFF. DNA of the CDR3: TGTGCCAGCAGCTACGACAGGTCCTACAATGAGCAGTTCTTC.

The CDR3 loop reads CASSRGLGAYEQYF. The DNA for the CDR3 is TGTGCCAGCAGCCGGGGACTAGGTGCCTACGAGCAGTACTTC. The chain has TRBV7-9 and TRBJ2-7, with 8 bases aligning to TRBD2. The CDR3 is 14 residues long. Trimming at V came to 5 bases and at J to 2 bases, leaving 5 bases not matched to a gene. CDR1 SEHNR and CDR2 FQNEAQ come from the germline V gene (reference sequence).

J is TRBJ2-7 and V is TRBV7-9; 13 nucleotides align to TRBD2. CDR3 length: 16 residues. Germline CDR1 SEHNR, CDR2 FQNEAQ (reference sequence). V shed 5 bases, J shed 0 bases, and the junction held 4 bases outside the gene matches. In nucleotides, the CDR3 is TGTGCCAGCAGCCCCGGGACTAGCGGGATCTCCTACGAGCAGTACTTC. Translation gives CASSPGTSGISYEQYF.

The gene calls are TRBV9 and TRBJ1-5; D gene uncertain. Per the germline V gene, CDR1 is SGDLS and CDR2 is YYNGEE. Trimming shortened V by 0 bases and J by 0 bases, and 7 bases separated the two germline ends. The CDR3 has 15 residues. This chain's CDR3 is CASSVDPGSNQPQHF. CDR3 sequence (DNA): TGTGCCAGCAGCGTAGACCCCGGTAGCAATCAGCCCCAGCATTTT.

The rearrangement uses TRBV19 and TRBJ2-1, with 14 nucleotides matching TRBD2. This CDR3 spans 15 amino acids. Germline V lookup: CDR1 LNHDA, CDR2 SQIVND (reference sequence). V lost 5 bases, J lost 10 bases, and 7 bases stayed unmatched. CDR3 in amino acids: CASSPGLAGVREQFF. In nucleotides, the CDR3 is TGTGCCAGTAGTCCGGGACTAGCGGGAGTCCGCGAGCAGTTCTTC.

This chain joins TRBV28 and TRBJ1-2, with D uncertain. Germline assignment: CDR1 MDHEN and CDR2 SYDVKM. V was shortened by 5 bases and J by 4 bases, with 8 bases between the two germline ends. The CDR3 contains 12 residues. The CDR3 coding sequence is TGTGCCAGCAGTCATGACTTCTATGGCTACACCTTC. It specifies CASSHDFYGYTF.

This clone has a single count. The V and J genes are TRBV5-1 and TRBJ2-1; TRBD2 matches at 9 bases. Trimming took 1 base from V and 10 from J; bases not matched to a gene: 12. This CDR3 spans 16 amino acids. The germline V gene has CDR1 SGHRS and CDR2 YFSETQ. The CDR3 reads CASSLRASGISSEQFF. DNA of the CDR3: TGCGCCAGCAGCTTGAGGGCTAGCGGGATATCTTCGGAGCAGTTCTTC.

This chain uses TRBV6-5 with TRBJ1-2; D may be TRBD1 (5 bases). The CDR3 is 11 residues long. Germline V gene sequence: CDR1 MNHEY, CDR2 SVGAGI. Between the trimmed V and J ends, which lost 8 bases and 7 bases, there was a span of 11 bases. CDR3 protein: CASGREGGYTF. The DNA of the CDR3 is TGTGCCAGCGGCAGGGAGGGTGGCTACACCTTC.

The chain has TRBV4-1 and TRBJ2-1, with 7 bases that match TRBD1. Germline CDR1 and CDR2: MGHRA and YSYEKL. The CDR3 runs 14 residues. V was clipped by 1 base and J by 8 bases; unmatched bases: 5. The chain's CDR3 is CASSQGTGIDEQFF. CDR3 DNA sequence: TGCGCCAGCAGCCAAGGGACAGGTATTGATGAGCAGTTCTTC.

This sequence joins TRBV6-1 and TRBJ2-3; 7 nucleotides align to TRBD2. Germline loops: CDR1 MNHNS, CDR2 SASEGT. Trimming removed 7 bases from V and 1 base from J; junction bases left unmatched: 5. CDR3 size: 14 residues. The CDR3 coding sequence is TGTGCCAGCACCGGACTAGTGGGCACAGATACGCAGTATTTT. It yields the protein CASTGLVGTDTQYF.

The chain carries TRBV5-5 and TRBJ2-7, with 8 bases fitting TRBD1. Germline V gene lookup returns CDR1 SGHKS and CDR2 YYEKEE (reference sequence). J was trimmed by 7 bases and V by 5 bases; bases with no gene match: 14. The CDR3 is 15 amino acids. In nucleotides, the CDR3 is TGTGCCAGCAGTTCACCAGGACAGGGATGGTGGGAGCAGTACTTC. This encodes CASSSPGQGWWEQYF.

V gene TRBV7-2 combines with J gene TRBJ2-1, with D perhaps matching TRBD1 (6 bases). The CDR3 loop spans 14 amino acids. Germline values: CDR1 SGHTA, CDR2 FQGNSA. Trimming took off 5 bases at V and 7 bases at J, with 15 bases between the two ends. The CDR3 region has the DNA TGTGCCAGCAGCCTAACTAGGGACACTAATGAGCAGTTCTTC. As protein: CASSLTRDTNEQFF.

This clone was detected only a few times. The V gene is TRBV30, the J gene TRBJ1-1, with 8 nucleotides matching TRBD1. The junction had 9 bases not matched to a gene; V was cut back by 8 bases and J by 4 bases. In germline, CDR1 is GTSNPN, CDR2 SVGIG (reference sequence). This CDR3 comprises 13 residues. The CDR3 is CAGRQGRGTEAFF. DNA for the CDR3: TGTGCCGGCAGACAGGGGAGAGGCACTGAAGCTTTCTTT.